This TCR beta chain originates from a study of T cell responses to AZD1222 COVID-19 vaccine. Study-level results: Sampled repertoires all dated from after the peak T cell response.

Sequencing was performed with immunoSEQ multiplex PCR; in TCRdb, only in-frame clones are kept and a portion is missing. This table has about 140,000 clones, about 90% appearing once. In its sample, this clone was seen a few times. What it recognizes is unknown. The CDR3 covers 16 residues. The germline V and J ends were trimmed by 1 base and 3 bases, with 12 bases remaining between them. Germline values: CDR1 KGHDR, CDR2 SFDVKD. This specimen consisted of peripheral blood, obtained on day 0 of AZD1222 vaccination. This clonotype was obtained from an adult in good health. This chain connects TRBV24-1 to TRBJ1-5; tentatively, D is TRBD1 (6 bases). CDR3 region: CATSDFGQGTNQPQHF. As DNA, the CDR3 is TGTGCCACCAGTGATTTTGGGCAGGGGACCAATCAGCCCCAGCATTTT.